One and the same sample provided the 10 T cell receptor beta chains below, sequenced in a study of OX40 agonist ivuxolimab in advanced cancers. Assay: immunoSEQ multiplex PCR; the TCRdb copy retains only in-frame clones and omits some. The table shows 80,000 to 100,000 clones, with roughly 94% occurring only once. Sequences were derived from CD4+ or CD8+ T cells sorted from blood, sampled in a trial of the OX40 agonist ivuxolimab. These receptors were obtained from an adult with an advanced solid tumor such as melanoma, head and neck, liver or kidney cancer.

The chain joins TRBV15 to TRBJ2-1; D call uncertain. The V end was cut by 1 base, the J end by 4 bases, with 5 bases between. This CDR3 is 13 amino acids long. CDR1 is LNHNV, CDR2 YYDKDF, per germline (reference sequence). The CDR3 DNA follows: TGTGCCACCAGCAGAGTCCAATACAATGAGCAGTTCTTC. Its protein is CATSRVQYNEQFF.

The V call is TRBV20-1, the J call TRBJ2-3, with no clear D. The germline gives CDR1 DFQATT, CDR2 SNEGSKA (reference sequence). CDR3 size: 10 residues. Trimming removed 3 bases at V and 5 bases at J, with 3 bases between. CDR3 sequence reads: CSARGDTQYF. The DNA for the CDR3 is TGCAGTGCTAGGGGAGATACGCAGTATTTT.

The chain uses TRBV11-2 and TRBJ1-1; a possible D gene is TRBD1 (5 bases). Trimming stripped 2 bases from V and 3 bases from J, with 16 bases between. This CDR3 region has 16 residues. Per germline, CDR1 SGHAT and CDR2 FQNNGV. CDR3 sequence: CASSLTGGRRDTEAFF. The CDR3 DNA is TGTGCCAGCAGCTTAACTGGGGGTAGACGTGACACTGAAGCTTTCTTT.

J is TRBJ2-7 and V is TRBV6-5; 8 bases match TRBD1. V shed 6 bases, J shed 2 bases, and the junction held 6 bases outside the gene matches. CDR1 MNHEY and CDR2 SVGAGI come from the germline V gene. The CDR3 totals 14 residues. Here the CDR3 reads CASRVTGDTYEQYF. The CDR3 DNA sequence: TGTGCCAGCAGGGTGACAGGGGATACCTACGAGCAGTACTTC.

This clone came up once. This rearrangement joins TRBV7-9 to TRBJ1-4, with 8 bases that match TRBD1. The germline gives CDR1 SEHNR, CDR2 FQNEAQ (reference sequence). V was pared by 7 bases and J by 6 bases, with 10 bases of the junction left unmatched. This CDR3 has 15 residues. The CDR3 region is CASTQLGQVDEKLFF. In DNA, the CDR3 is TGTGCCAGCACACAACTGGGACAGGTGGATGAAAAACTGTTTTTT.

This clone was observed a handful of times. This rearrangement joins TRBV2 to TRBJ2-7; D gene unclear. Trimming took 0 bases from V and 4 from J, leaving 4 bases between them. The V gene's germline CDR1 is SNHLY and CDR2 FYNNEI. CDR3 length: 12 residues. The CDR3 loop reads CASSEAEYEQYF. The CDR3 bases are TGTGCCAGCAGTGAAGCGGAGTACGAGCAGTACTTC.

This clone was counted a single time. The chain has TRBV29-1 and TRBJ2-3; possibly TRBD2 for D (6 bases). The germline CDR1 and CDR2 sequences are SQVTM and ANQGSEA. Between the trimmed V and J ends, which lost 6 bases and 2 bases, there was a span of 12 bases. This CDR3 has 13 amino acids. CDR3 in amino acids: CSVALAITDTQYF. The CDR3 DNA is TGCAGCGTCGCCCTAGCGATCACAGATACGCAGTATTTT.

The chain joins TRBV7-2 to TRBJ2-5, with TRBD2 matching 13 bases. V gave up 5 bases and J gave up 5 bases; unmatched junction bases: 5. The CDR3 contains 15 residues. CDR1 and CDR2 from the germline V gene are SGHTA and FQGNSA. The DNA of the CDR3 is TGTGCCAGCAGCCCGGGACTAGCGGGGAGGGAGACCCAGTACTTC. Protein product: CASSPGLAGRETQYF.

The rearrangement links TRBV13 to TRBJ1-6; possibly TRBD1 for D (6 bases). The CDR3 is made up of 15 amino acids. CDR1 is PRHDT and CDR2 is FYEKMQ in the germline V gene (reference sequence). Deletions cut 5 bases from V and 6 bases from J, with 14 bases between. The CDR3 reads CASSMLQGGNSPLHF. CDR3 DNA: TGTGCCAGCAGCATGCTACAGGGCGGTAATTCACCCCTCCACTTT.

This clone was seen only once. The rearrangement links TRBV27 to TRBJ2-1, with D possibly matching TRBD1 (6 bases). Germline V gene lookup returns CDR1 MNHEY and CDR2 SMNVEV (reference sequence). The CDR3 has 13 amino acids. The V end was cut by 5 bases, the J end by 10 bases, with 15 bases between. CDR3 sequence: CASSPRTATEQFF. CDR3 coding DNA: TGTGCCAGCAGTCCCAGGACAGCCACGGAGCAGTTCTTC.